A single TCR beta chain is shown here with its context. Its specificity is unknown. The CDR3 has 12 residues. Deletions cut 5 bases from V and 7 bases from J, with 11 bases between. In germline, CDR1 is SGHTA, CDR2 FQGNSA. The data are from a study of cytomegalovirus exposure and HLA in healthy donors. The PCR employed 60 Vbeta primers together with 13 Jbeta primers. The table came from immunoSEQ multiplex PCR; TCRdb's copy has only in-frame clones and leaves some out. The table lists approximately 40,000 clones. Study outcomes and limitations: The classifier, whose performance was assessed in both the original and validation cohorts, reportedly diagnosed cytomegalovirus status with high specificity and sensitivity. In an earlier analysis, about 87% or about 30%: the productive usage of most TCR beta V segments. Per a later analysis, HLA-associated TCR beta chains showed more clonal expansion than other, equally common TCR beta chains.

The chain has TRBV7-2 and TRBJ1-2; TRBD1 might be the D (5 bases). This receptor was obtained from a human donor in good health. Sequenced input: PBMCs. The CDR3 protein is CASSRDFSGYTF. The CDR3, as DNA: TGTGCCAGCAGCCGGGACTTTTCTGGCTACACCTTC. The full variable domain, rest sourced from reference TRBV7-2 and TRBJ1-2, is GAGVSQSPSNKVTEKGKDVELRCDPISGHTALYWYRQSLGQGLEFLIYFQGNSAPDKSGLPSDRFSAERTGGSVSTLTIQRTQQEDSAVYLCASSRDFSGYTFGSGTRLTVV.